A selection of T cell receptor beta chains follows, all from one sample in a study of cytomegalovirus exposure and HLA in healthy donors. Repertoires were generated with immunoSEQ multiplex PCR, while TCRdb's copy carries only in-frame clones and drops some. This sample carries approximately 220,000 clones, approximately 90% of them seen once, and the ten largest clones take roughly 1%. The sequenced sample consisted of PBMCs. Receptors were obtained from a woman aged 18-35 years in good health and CMV-seronegative. CDR3s include the opening cysteine and the closing phenylalanine or tryptophan. The order of the fields is clone size, V gene, D gene, J gene, CDR3 protein, CDR3 DNA. D genes are given only for firm matches. Expanded clones get a size class; other rows say once, few or many, or leave the size out.

.	TRBV10-3	.	TRBJ1-3	CAISVLGGAGNTIYF	TGTGCCATCAGTGTTCTTGGGGGCGCCGGAAACACCATATATTTT
few	TRBV7-9	TRBD1	TRBJ1-2	CASSFGQGAGGYTF	TGTGCCAGCAGCTTCGGACAGGGGGCAGGAGGCTACACCTTC
.	TRBV4-1	.	TRBJ1-3	CASSQASRLSGNTIYF	TGCGCCAGCAGCCAGGCGTCCAGGCTCTCTGGAAACACCATATATTTT
once	TRBV28	TRBD1	TRBJ2-3	CASEGQEGDTQYF	TGTGCCAGCGAGGGACAGGAGGGAGATACGCAGTATTTT
.	TRBV5-1	TRBD2	TRBJ2-3	CASSFRFQWAAGGHPDTQYF	TGCGCCAGCAGCTTTAGGTTCCAGTGGGCTGCGGGAGGGCATCCAGATACGCAGTATTTT
.	TRBV4-2	TRBD1	TRBJ1-6	CASSQADRDYNSPLHF	TGTGCCAGCAGCCAAGCAGACAGGGACTATAATTCACCCCTCCACTTT
.	TRBV7-2	TRBD1	TRBJ2-7	CASSRYRQGHGEQYF	TGTGCCAGCAGCCGGTACCGACAGGGGCACGGCGAGCAGTACTTC
once	TRBV5-1	TRBD1	TRBJ2-3	CASSWTGGSSDTQYF	TGCGCCAGCAGCTGGACAGGGGGCTCTTCAGATACGCAGTATTTT
once	TRBV6-5	TRBD2	TRBJ2-1	CASSYPSGRGNEQFF	TGTGCCAGCAGTTACCCTAGCGGGAGAGGGAATGAGCAGTTCTTC
.	TRBV6-5	TRBD2	TRBJ2-4	CASSPSGSLSIQYF	TGTGCCAGCAGTCCTAGCGGGAGCTTGAGCATTCAGTACTTC
.	TRBV19	.	TRBJ2-1	CASSRYQGSYNEQFF	TGTGCCAGCAGCAGGTATCAGGGCTCCTACAATGAGCAGTTCTTC
once	TRBV7-2	TRBD2	TRBJ2-2	CASSLGEREGLTGELFF	TGTGCCAGCAGCTTAGGGGAGCGGGAGGGCCTCACCGGGGAGCTGTTTTTT
.	TRBV5-1	.	TRBJ2-1	CASSLTLATAYNEQFF	TGCGCCAGCAGCCTAACTCTAGCCACCGCCTACAATGAGCAGTTCTTC
.	TRBV10-1	TRBD1	TRBJ2-7	CASSEPGQSEQYF	TGCGCCAGCAGTGAGCCGGGACAGAGCGAGCAGTACTTC
.	TRBV5-1	.	TRBJ1-2	CASSLDPRANYGYTF	TGCGCCAGCAGCTTGGATCCCAGAGCGAACTATGGCTACACCTTC
.	TRBV6-5	TRBD1	TRBJ1-4	CASTIRQGSEKLFF	TGTGCCAGCACCATACGACAGGGATCTGAAAAACTGTTTTTT
.	TRBV7-9	.	TRBJ1-1	CASSFTGLRMNTEAFF	TGTGCCAGCAGCTTTACAGGGCTTCGGATGAACACTGAAGCTTTCTTT
.	TRBV11-3	.	TRBJ2-4	CASSRVTTGKNIQYF	TGTGCCAGCAGTCGCGTGACAACAGGCAAAAACATTCAGTACTTC
.	TRBV5-1	TRBD1	TRBJ2-1	CASSRTGGLESYNEQFF	TGCGCCAGCAGCAGGACAGGGGGCCTAGAATCCTACAATGAGCAGTTCTTC
.	TRBV5-4	.	TRBJ2-5	CASSLDQARTQYF	TGTGCCAGCAGCTTGGACCAGGCCAGGACCCAGTACTTC
.	TRBV5-6	TRBD1	TRBJ1-1	CASSPNQGAPSTEAFF	TGTGCCAGCAGCCCAAACCAGGGGGCCCCGAGCACTGAAGCTTTCTTT
.	TRBV7-9	.	TRBJ1-1	CASSPTEGTEAFF	TGTGCCAGCAGCCCCACAGAGGGCACTGAAGCTTTCTTT
.	TRBV19	.	TRBJ1-1	CASSIYAGIAEAFF	TGTGCCAGTAGTATATATGCGGGGATCGCTGAAGCTTTCTTT
.	TRBV18	.	TRBJ2-3	CASSIRQSSTDTQYF	TGTGCCAGCTCAATCCGACAGTCTAGCACAGATACGCAGTATTTT
.	TRBV5-1	TRBD2	TRBJ2-7	CASSKVGLAGFPHSYEQYF	TGCGCCAGCAGCAAGGTTGGACTAGCGGGTTTCCCCCACTCCTACGAGCAGTACTTC
.	TRBV25-1	.	TRBJ1-2	CASNPGIKNCYTF	TGTGCCAGCAACCCGGGGATCAAGAATTGCTACACCTTC
once	TRBV7-6	TRBD1	TRBJ2-7	CASSHPGQGYDEQYF	TGTGCCAGCAGCCACCCGGGACAGGGTTACGACGAGCAGTACTTC
.	TRBV30	TRBD1	TRBJ1-2	CAWRPGGTGVFDGYTF	TGTGCCTGGAGACCGGGGGGGACAGGGGTTTTCGATGGCTACACCTTC
.	TRBV27	TRBD2	TRBJ2-3	CASSSLGLAGGDTQYF	TGTGCCAGCAGTTCACTGGGACTAGCGGGAGGAGATACGCAGTATTTT
once	TRBV5-1	TRBD1	TRBJ1-3	CASSPDRVGNTIYF	TGCGCCAGCAGCCCCGACAGGGTCGGAAACACCATATATTTT
once	TRBV30	.	TRBJ2-3	CAWSQNRELSTDTQYF	TGTGCCTGGAGTCAGAACAGGGAGTTATCCACAGATACGCAGTATTTT
.	TRBV30	.	TRBJ1-2	CAWRGGYGYTF	TGTGCCTGGAGAGGGGGCTATGGCTACACCTTC
.	TRBV5-1	.	TRBJ2-7	CASSLATAREQYF	TGCGCCAGCAGCTTGGCGACAGCCAGAGAGCAGTACTTC
.	TRBV5-1	.	TRBJ1-4	CASSVSGATNEKLFF	TGCGCCAGCAGCGTGTCAGGGGCAACTAATGAAAAACTGTTTTTT
.	TRBV5-1	TRBD2	TRBJ2-7	CASRVAGNAYEQYF	TGCGCCAGCAGGGTAGCGGGGAACGCCTACGAGCAGTACTTC
.	TRBV7-2	TRBD1	TRBJ2-7	CASSLTSGQPYEQYF	TGTGCCAGCAGTCTCACATCGGGACAGCCCTACGAGCAGTACTTC
.	TRBV29-1	TRBD1	TRBJ2-7	CSVRGQGGYEQYF	TGCAGCGTCAGGGGACAGGGTGGCTACGAGCAGTACTTC
few	TRBV7-6	TRBD2	TRBJ2-1	CASSQLADAYNEQFF	TGTGCCAGCAGCCAACTAGCGGATGCCTACAATGAGCAGTTCTTC
.	TRBV28	.	TRBJ2-7	CASSFNDRVLYEQYF	TGTGCCAGCAGTTTTAACGACCGGGTCCTCTACGAGCAGTACTTC
.	TRBV6-5	.	TRBJ2-3	CASLLRGVSTDTQYF	TGTGCCAGCCTGCTCAGGGGGGTTAGCACAGATACGCAGTATTTT
.	TRBV7-9	TRBD1	TRBJ2-5	CASSSGQGFLKDQYF	TGTGCCAGCAGCTCGGGACAGGGATTCCTCAAAGACCAGTACTTC